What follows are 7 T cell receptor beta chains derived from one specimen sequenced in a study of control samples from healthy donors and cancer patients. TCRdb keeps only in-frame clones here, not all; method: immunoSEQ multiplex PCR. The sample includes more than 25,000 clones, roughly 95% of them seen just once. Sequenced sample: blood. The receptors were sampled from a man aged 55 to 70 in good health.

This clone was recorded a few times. In nucleotides, the CDR3 is TGTGCCAGCAGCTTAGATGGGGGACGGAACACTGAAGCTTTCTTT. It encodes CASSLDGGRNTEAFF. The gene calls are TRBV7-9 and TRBJ1-1; D is perhaps TRBD1 (5 bases). This CDR3 has 15 residues. Germline CDR1 reads SEHNR; CDR2 reads FQNEAQ (reference sequence). V shed 1 base and J shed 1 base, with 10 bases lying between them.

This CDR3 reads CASSLDGASSYEQYF. The CDR3 DNA reads as TGTGCCAGCAGCTTAGACGGGGCCAGCTCCTACGAGCAGTACTTC. The genes are TRBV7-2 and TRBJ2-7; D tentatively reads TRBD1 or TRBD2 (5 bases each). V gave up 1 base and J gave up 0 bases, with 10 bases separating them. The CDR3 runs to 15 residues. Germline V CDR1 and CDR2: SGHTA, FQGNSA.

The CDR3 DNA is TGCGCCAGCAGCCAAGATCGAGGGTCAACTAATGAAAAACTGTTTTTT. Translated: CASSQDRGSTNEKLFF. This chain connects TRBV4-3 to TRBJ1-4; D remains unclear. V was pared by 0 bases and J by 0 bases, with 8 bases between. The length of the CDR3 is 16 residues. The germline gives CDR1 LGHNA, CDR2 YSLEER.

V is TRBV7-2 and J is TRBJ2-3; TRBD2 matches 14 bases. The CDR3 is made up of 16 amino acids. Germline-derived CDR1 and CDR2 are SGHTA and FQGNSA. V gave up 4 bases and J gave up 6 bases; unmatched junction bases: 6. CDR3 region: CASSSRGLAGADTQYF. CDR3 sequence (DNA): TGTGCCAGCAGCTCAAGGGGACTAGCGGGGGCGGATACGCAGTATTTT.

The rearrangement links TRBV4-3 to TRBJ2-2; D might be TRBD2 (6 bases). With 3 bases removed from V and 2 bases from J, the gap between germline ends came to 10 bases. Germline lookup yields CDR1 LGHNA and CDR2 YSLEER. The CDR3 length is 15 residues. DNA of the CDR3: TGCGCCAGCAGCCACCCGGGACTTAACACCGGGGAGCTGTTTTTT. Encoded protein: CASSHPGLNTGELFF.

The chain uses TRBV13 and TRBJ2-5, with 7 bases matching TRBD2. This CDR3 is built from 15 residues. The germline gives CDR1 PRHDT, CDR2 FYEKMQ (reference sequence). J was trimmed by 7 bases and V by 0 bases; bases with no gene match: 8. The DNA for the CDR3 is TGTGCCAGCAGCTTAGGTCGGCTAGCGGAAGGGACCCAGTACTTC. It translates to CASSLGRLAEGTQYF.

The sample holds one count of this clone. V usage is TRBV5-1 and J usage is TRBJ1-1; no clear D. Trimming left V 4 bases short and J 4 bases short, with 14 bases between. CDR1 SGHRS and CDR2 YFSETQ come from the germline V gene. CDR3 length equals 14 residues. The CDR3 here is CASSRRGDSTEAFF. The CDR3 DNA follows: TGCGCCAGCAGCCGTCGTGGGGATAGCACTGAAGCTTTCTTT.